This T cell receptor beta chain was captured in a study of OX40 agonist ivuxolimab in advanced cancers. Study context: Antecedent anti-PD-1, anti-PD-L1 or anti-CTLA-4 therapy was permissible, with about 39% having received some. Study outcomes and limitations: Antigen specificity remained undetermined for the expanded peripheral T cells. Certain nonresponders likewise exhibited a low normalized T-cell clonal expansion.

Trimming stripped 0 bases from V and 2 bases from J, with 8 bases between. CDR1 and CDR2 (germline): MNHEY, SVGAGI. CDR3 size: 14 residues. This clone was counted between two and nine times. Its matching antigen is unknown. This table comes from immunoSEQ multiplex PCR, and its TCRdb copy is limited to in-frame clones, with some not included. The sample shows roughly 80,000 clones, around 87% of them seen only once. This specimen was CD4+ or CD8+ T cells sorted from blood, taken in a trial of the OX40 agonist ivuxolimab. The chain uses TRBV6-5 and TRBJ2-7, with no clear D. This TCR was sampled from an adult with an advanced solid tumor such as melanoma, head and neck, liver or kidney cancer. The CDR3 region has the DNA TGTGCCAGCAGTTACTCGCAAGGGACCTACGAGCAGTACTTC. It codes for CASSYSQGTYEQYF.